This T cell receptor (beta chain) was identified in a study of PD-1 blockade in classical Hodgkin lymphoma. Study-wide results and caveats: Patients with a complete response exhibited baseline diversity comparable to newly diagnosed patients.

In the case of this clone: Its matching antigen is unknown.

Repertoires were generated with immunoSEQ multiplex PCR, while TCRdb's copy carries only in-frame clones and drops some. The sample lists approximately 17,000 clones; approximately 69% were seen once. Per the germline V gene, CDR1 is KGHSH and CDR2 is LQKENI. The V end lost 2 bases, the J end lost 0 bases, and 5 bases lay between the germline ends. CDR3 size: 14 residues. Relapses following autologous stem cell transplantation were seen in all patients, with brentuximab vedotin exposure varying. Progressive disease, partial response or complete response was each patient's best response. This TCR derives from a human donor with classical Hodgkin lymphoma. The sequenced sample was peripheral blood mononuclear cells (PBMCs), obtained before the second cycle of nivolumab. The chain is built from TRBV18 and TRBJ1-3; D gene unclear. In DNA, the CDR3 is TGTGCCAGCTCACCAAAGAGCTCTGGAAACACCATATATTTT. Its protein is CASSPKSSGNTIYF.